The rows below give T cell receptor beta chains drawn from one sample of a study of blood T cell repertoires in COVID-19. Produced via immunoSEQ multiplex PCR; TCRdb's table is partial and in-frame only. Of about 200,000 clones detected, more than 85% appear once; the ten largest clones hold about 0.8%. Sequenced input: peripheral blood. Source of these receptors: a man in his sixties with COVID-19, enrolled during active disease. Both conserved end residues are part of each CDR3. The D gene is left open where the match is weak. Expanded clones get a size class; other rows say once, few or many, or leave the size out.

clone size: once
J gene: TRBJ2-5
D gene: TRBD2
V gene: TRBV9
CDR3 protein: CASSVGSLAGKETQYF

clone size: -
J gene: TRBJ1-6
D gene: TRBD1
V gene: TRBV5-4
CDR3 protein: CASSHNRGFKSPLHF

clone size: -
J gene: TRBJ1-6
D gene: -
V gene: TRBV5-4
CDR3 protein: CASSWGQPLTATAPLHF

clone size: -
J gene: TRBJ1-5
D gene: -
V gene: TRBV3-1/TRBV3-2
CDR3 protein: CASSPRFRVDQPQHF

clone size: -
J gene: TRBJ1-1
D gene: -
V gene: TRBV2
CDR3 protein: CASSTGGLAEAFF

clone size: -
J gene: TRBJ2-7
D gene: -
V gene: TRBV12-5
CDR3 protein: CASGSTVDPYEQYF

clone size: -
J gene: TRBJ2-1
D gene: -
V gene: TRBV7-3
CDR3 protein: CASSLRGDYNEQFF

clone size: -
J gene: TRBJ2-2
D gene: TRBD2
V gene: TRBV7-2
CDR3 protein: CASSLERDPLGELFF

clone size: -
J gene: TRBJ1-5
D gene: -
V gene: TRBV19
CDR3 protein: CASSQTTPRAQPQHF

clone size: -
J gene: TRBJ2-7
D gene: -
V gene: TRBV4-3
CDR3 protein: CASSQDRGADEQYF

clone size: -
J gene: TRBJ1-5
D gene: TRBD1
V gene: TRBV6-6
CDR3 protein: CASSYSTGSHQPQHF

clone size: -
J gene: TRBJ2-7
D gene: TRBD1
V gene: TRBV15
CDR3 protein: CATSRDPVTGGEQYF

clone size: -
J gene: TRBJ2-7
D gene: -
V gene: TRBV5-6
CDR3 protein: CASSLGKLSSYEQYF

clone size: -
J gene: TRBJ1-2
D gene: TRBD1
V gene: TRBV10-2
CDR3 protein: CASSPYRGEGYTF

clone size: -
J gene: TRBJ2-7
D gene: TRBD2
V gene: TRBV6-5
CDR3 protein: CASSYRRTSGGGEQYF

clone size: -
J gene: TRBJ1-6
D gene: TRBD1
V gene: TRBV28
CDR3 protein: CASRGQGNSPLHF

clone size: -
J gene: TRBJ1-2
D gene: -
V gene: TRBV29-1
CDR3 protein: CSVVRQEGYGYTF

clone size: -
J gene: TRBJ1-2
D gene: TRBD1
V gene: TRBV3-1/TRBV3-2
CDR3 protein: CASSQRQGGDGYTF

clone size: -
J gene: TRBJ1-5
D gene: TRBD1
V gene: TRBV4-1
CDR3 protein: CASSQEPQGAVNQPQHF

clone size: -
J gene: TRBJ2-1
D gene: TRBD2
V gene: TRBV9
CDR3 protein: CASSSTPGLAGGEQFF

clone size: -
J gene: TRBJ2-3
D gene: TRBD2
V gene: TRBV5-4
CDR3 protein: CASSNGLAGGTDTQYF

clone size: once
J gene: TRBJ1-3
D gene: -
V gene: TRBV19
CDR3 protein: CASSIGVSGNTIYF

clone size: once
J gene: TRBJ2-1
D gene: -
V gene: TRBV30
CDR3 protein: CAWGLSYNEQFF

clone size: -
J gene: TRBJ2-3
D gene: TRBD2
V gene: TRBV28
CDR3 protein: CASSSSSGRAGTDTQYF

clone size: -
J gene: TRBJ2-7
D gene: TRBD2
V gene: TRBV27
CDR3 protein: CASSGHPLARDEQYF

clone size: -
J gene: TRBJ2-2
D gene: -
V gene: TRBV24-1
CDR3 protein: CATSAINSNTGELFF

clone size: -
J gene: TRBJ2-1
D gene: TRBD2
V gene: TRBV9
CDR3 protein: CASSESGSSYNEQFF

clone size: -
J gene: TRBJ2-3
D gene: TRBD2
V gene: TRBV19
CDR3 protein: CASRLAGTDTQYF

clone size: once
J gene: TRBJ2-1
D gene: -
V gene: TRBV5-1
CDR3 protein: CASSLAAGGINEQFF

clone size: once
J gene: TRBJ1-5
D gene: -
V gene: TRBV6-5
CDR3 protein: CASSEVHPQHF

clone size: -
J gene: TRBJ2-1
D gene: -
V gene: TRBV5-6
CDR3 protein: CASSLISGPYNEQFF

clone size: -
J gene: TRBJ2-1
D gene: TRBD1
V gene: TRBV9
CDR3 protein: CASSPRTGDTYNEQFF

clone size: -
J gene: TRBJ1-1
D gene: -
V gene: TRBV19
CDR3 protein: CASSIDGTNLNTEAFF

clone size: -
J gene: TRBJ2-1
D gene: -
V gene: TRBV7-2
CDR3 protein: CASSLGDGSSYNEQFF

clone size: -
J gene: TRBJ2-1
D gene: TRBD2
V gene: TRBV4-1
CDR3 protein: CASSQALGLTSGSSYNEQFF

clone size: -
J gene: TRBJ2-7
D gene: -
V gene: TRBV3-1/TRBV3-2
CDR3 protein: CASTLIRAPYEQYF

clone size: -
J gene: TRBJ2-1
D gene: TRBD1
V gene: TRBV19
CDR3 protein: CASRNTGQGRREQFF

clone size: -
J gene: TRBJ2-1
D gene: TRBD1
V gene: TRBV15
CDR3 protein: CATSDRQGSNEQFF

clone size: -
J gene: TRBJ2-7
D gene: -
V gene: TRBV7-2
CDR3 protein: CASSLVGRGLGTYEQYF

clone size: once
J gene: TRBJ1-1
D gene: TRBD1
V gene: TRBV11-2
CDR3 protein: CASSWTGQGAEAFF

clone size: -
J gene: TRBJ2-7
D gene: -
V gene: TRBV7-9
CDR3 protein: CASSPFAGGKNEQYF

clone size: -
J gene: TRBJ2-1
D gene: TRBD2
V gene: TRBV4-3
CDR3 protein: CASSQGLLAGVRNEQFF

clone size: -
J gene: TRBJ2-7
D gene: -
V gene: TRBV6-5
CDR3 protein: CASSYSRSGNYEQYF

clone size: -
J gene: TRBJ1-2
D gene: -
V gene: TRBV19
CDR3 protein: CASTSRGTNYGYTF

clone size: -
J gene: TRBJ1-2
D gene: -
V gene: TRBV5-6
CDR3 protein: CASSPVRDEGFRSNYGYTF

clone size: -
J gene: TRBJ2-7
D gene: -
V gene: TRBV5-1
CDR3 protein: CASSLGGGRSYYEQYF

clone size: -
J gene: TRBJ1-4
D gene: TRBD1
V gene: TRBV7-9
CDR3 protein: CASSLRQGGEKLFF

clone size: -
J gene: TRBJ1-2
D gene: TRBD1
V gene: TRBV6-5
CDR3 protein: CASSYSRSTGGGYTF

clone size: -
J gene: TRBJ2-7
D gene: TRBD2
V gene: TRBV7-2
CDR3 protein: CASSSGLAGEQYF

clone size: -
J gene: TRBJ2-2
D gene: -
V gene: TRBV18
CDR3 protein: CASSELVAGELFF

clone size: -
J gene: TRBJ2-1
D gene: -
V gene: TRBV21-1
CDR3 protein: CASSKPRQGGLAGPYEQFF

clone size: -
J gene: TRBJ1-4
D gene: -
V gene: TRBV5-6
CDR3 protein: CASSFFSGINEKLFF

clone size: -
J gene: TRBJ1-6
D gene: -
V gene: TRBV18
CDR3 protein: CASSPTLDSPLHF

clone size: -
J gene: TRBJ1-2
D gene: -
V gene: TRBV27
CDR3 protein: CASSPGVYNYGYTF

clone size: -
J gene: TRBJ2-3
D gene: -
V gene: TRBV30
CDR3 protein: CAWRASSTDTQYF

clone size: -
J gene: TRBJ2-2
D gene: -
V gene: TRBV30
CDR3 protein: CAWSQQVPGELFF

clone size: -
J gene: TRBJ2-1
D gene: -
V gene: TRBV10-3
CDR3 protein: CAISSTVSSSNEQFF

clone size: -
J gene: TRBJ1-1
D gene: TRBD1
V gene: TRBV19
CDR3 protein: CASSPTGGGETEAFF

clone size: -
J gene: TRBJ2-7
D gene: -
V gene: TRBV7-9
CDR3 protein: CASSSTGDEQYF